The clone carrying this TCR beta chain was counted only a few times. Its antigen is still unknown. This entry is derived from a study of beta chain features in type 1 diabetes. Regarding the study as a whole: For patients, the naive, central memory and Treg TCRB repertoires appeared more alike than for healthy donors.

The V gene's germline CDR1 is LNHDA and CDR2 SQIVND (reference sequence). V gave up 7 bases and J gave up 6 bases; unmatched junction bases: 15. The CDR3 contains 16 residues. Every isolated RNA sample was fully reverse transcribed, so sequencing captured expressed TCRB transcripts. Here immunoSEQ multiplex PCR was the method, and the copy in TCRdb shows in-frame clones only, minus some. The sample carries fewer than 250,000 clones, about 10% recorded once. This chain links TRBV19 with TRBJ1-5, with TRBD1 matching 7 bases. The TCR sequence derives from a woman younger than 35 in good health. Sequenced material: naive CD4+ T cells from blood. In DNA, the CDR3 is TGTGCCAGTATCCCTGGGGGCCAAGGGGGCCGTCAGCCCCAGCATTTT. It codes for CASIPGGQGGRQPQHF. Looking up the rest from reference TRBV19 and TRBJ1-5 gives the full variable domain: DGGITQSPKYLFRKEGQNVTLSCEQNLNHDAMYWYRQDPGQGLRLIYYSQIVNDFQKGDIAEGYSVSREKKESFPLTVTSAQKNPTAFYLCASIPGGQGGRQPQHFGDGTRLSIL.